A single T cell receptor beta chain is shown here with its context. This record comes from a study of blood T cell repertoires in COVID-19. Study information: From the United States, Italy and Spain came samples of acute and convalescent COVID-19.

Germline-derived CDR1 and CDR2 are DFQATT and SNEGSKA (reference sequence). This CDR3 has 14 amino acids. The V and J ends lost 3 bases and 1 base respectively, with 10 bases between them. All enrollees were roughly 18 to 90 years old and from approximately 25 US areas. Participant-given clinical history determined each cohort assignment. As processed by the authors: Estimates of nucleated cell counts were drawn from the amplification of reference gene primers. Generated by immunoSEQ multiplex PCR, the TCRdb table keeps only in-frame clones and is missing some. V, J and clone size were drawn from that table, and D and trimming were deduced from the DNA. The sample consists of tens of thousands of clones, roughly 90% of them appearing once.

This receptor was obtained from a woman in her fifties or sixties with acute COVID-19. What was sequenced was PBMCs or T cells enriched from blood (not recorded which). The rearrangement links TRBV20-1 to TRBJ2-1; D is uncertain. This CDR3 reads CSASAVPSYNEQFF. Written as DNA, the CDR3 is TGCAGTGCTAGTGCGGTACCTTCCTACAATGAGCAGTTCTTC.